The rows below give T cell receptor beta chains drawn from one sample of a study of T cell responses to AZD1222 COVID-19 vaccine. The table came from immunoSEQ multiplex PCR; TCRdb's copy has only in-frame clones and leaves some out. Altogether around 100,000 clones are present, roughly nine tenths being singletons, with the ten largest covering 16%. Sequences were derived from peripheral blood, sampled on day 0 of AZD1222 vaccination. The receptors come from an adult in good health. Both conserved end residues are part of each CDR3. D genes are given only for firm matches. Expanded clones are given a class, and other clones once, few, many or no size at all.

>-|TRBJ2-5|-|TRBV27
TGTGCCAGCAGTTTACTGGGAGAAGGGGAGACCCAGTACTTC
CASSLLGEGETQYF
>-|TRBJ2-5|-|TRBV10-1
TGCGCCAGCAGTAACTCCGGGTGGCTTGTTTCAGAGACCCAGTACTTC
CASSNSGWLVSETQYF
>TRBD1|TRBJ1-6|-|TRBV9
TGTGCCAGCACCCCGGGACAGGAGTATACTTCACCCCTCCACTTT
CASTPGQEYTSPLHF
>-|TRBJ1-1|-|TRBV6-4
TGTGCCAGCACTCCCAGCGGGGCCTGGAGGGCTGAAGCTTTCTTT
CASTPSGAWRAEAFF
>-|TRBJ2-3|-|TRBV24-1
TGTGCCACCAGTGGACGGGACCCAGATACGCAGTATTTT
CATSGRDPDTQYF
>-|TRBJ2-3|medium-sized|TRBV10-3
TGTGCCATCAGTGAGTCTAGCACAGATACGCAGTATTTT
CAISESSTDTQYF
>-|TRBJ1-3|-|TRBV25-1
TGTGCCAGCCGGAGTGGGGCCGCCTCTGGAAACACCATATATTTT
CASRSGAASGNTIYF
>TRBD2|TRBJ2-1|-|TRBV7-9
TGTGCCAGCAGACCGCACCCGCGGGAGAAGTCCTACAATGAGCAGTTCTTC
CASRPHPREKSYNEQFF
>TRBD1|TRBJ1-2|-|TRBV5-1
TGCGCCAGCAGCCCGGGGACAGGGTTGTCCTATGGCTACACCTTC
CASSPGTGLSYGYTF
>-|TRBJ1-4|-|TRBV10-3
TGTGCCGTCGGTCTCTTCGTTAATGAAAAACTGTTTTTT
CAVGLFVNEKLFF
>TRBD1|TRBJ1-2|-|TRBV7-9
TGTGCCAGCAGCCCCCGGACAGGGGCGAACTATGGCTACACCTTC
CASSPRTGANYGYTF
>-|TRBJ1-2|-|TRBV9
TGTGCCAGCAGCGTAGTCGGGCAGGAGAGCTGGGGCTACACCTTC
CASSVVGQESWGYTF
>-|TRBJ1-4|-|TRBV18
TGTGCCAGCTCACCAAGATCTGGTACTAATGAAAAACTGTTTTTT
CASSPRSGTNEKLFF
>TRBD1|TRBJ2-2|-|TRBV19
TGTGCCAGTAGTATAAGGGGGCCTGGCGGGGAGCTGTTTTTT
CASSIRGPGGELFF
>TRBD1|TRBJ2-7|-|TRBV5-1
TGCGCCAGCAGCCCCGGGACAGGGTTAATGTACGAGCAGTACTTC
CASSPGTGLMYEQYF
>-|TRBJ2-2|-|TRBV7-8
TGTGCCAGCAGCTTAGACGGGGGACCCACCGGGGAGCTGTTTTTT
CASSLDGGPTGELFF